A single sample gave rise to the 4 T cell receptor beta chains below, sequenced in a study of OX40 agonist ivuxolimab in advanced cancers. Assay: immunoSEQ multiplex PCR; the TCRdb copy retains only in-frame clones and omits some. The data show fewer than 65,000 clones, 85% to 90% seen once. The input for sequencing was CD4+ or CD8+ T cells sorted from blood, taken in a trial of the OX40 agonist ivuxolimab. All receptors come from an adult with an advanced solid tumor such as melanoma, head and neck, liver or kidney cancer.

This chain uses TRBV9 with TRBJ1-2, with unresolved D. Germline CDR1 is SGDLS and CDR2 is YYNGEE. This CDR3 has 13 residues. V lost 3 bases and J 3 bases, leaving 9 bases between the germline ends. The CDR3 loop reads CASSGGQYYGYTF. CDR3 sequence (DNA): TGTGCCAGCAGCGGAGGGCAGTACTATGGCTACACCTTC.

This CDR3 reads CASSQGTGLWTDTQYF. The DNA of the CDR3 is TGCGCCAGCAGCCAGGGGACAGGGTTGTGGACAGATACGCAGTATTTT. The gene calls are TRBV5-1 and TRBJ2-3, with 9 bases matching TRBD1. The germline V gene encodes CDR1 SGHRS and CDR2 YFSETQ. With V trimmed by 4 bases and J by 3 bases, 9 bases remained unmatched. The CDR3 spans 16 residues.

CDR3 sequence reads: CASGKAGYGANVLTF. Here the CDR3 DNA reads TGCGCCAGCGGGAAAGCTGGGTATGGGGCCAACGTCCTGACTTTC. The chain employs TRBV10-2 and TRBJ2-6; D not certain. Germline CDR1 and CDR2: WSHSY and SAAADI. Trimming cost V 8 bases and J 3 bases, with 14 bases left between them. This CDR3 region has 15 residues.

The chain combines TRBV5-4 with TRBJ2-3, with TRBD2 matching 14 bases. The CDR3 has 17 amino acids. V shed 4 bases and J 3 bases; nucleotides not matched to a gene: 7. CDR1 and CDR2 from the germline V gene are SGHNT and YYREEE (reference sequence). CDR3 region: CASSGGGLAGATDTQYF. The CDR3 DNA reads as TGTGCCAGCAGCGGGGGGGGACTAGCGGGAGCTACAGATACGCAGTATTTT.